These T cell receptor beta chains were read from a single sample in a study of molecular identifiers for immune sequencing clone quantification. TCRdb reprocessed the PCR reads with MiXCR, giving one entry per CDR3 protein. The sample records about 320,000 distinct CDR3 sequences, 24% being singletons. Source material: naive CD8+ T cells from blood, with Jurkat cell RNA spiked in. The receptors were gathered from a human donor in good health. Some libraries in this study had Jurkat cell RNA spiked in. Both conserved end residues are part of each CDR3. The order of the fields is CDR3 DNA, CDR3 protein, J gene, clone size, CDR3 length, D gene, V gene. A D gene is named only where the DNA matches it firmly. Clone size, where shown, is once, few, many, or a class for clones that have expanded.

cdr3_nt: TGCAGTGCTAGGGATCTGGCACCGGGGGACTACAATGAGCAGTTCTTC
cdr3_aa: CSARDLAPGDYNEQFF
j_call: TRBJ2-1
clone_size: -
cdr3_length: 16
d_call: -
v_call: TRBV20-1

cdr3_nt: TGTGCCAGCAGCCCACTGGACAGGAGGAGCTCCTACGAGCAGTACTTC
cdr3_aa: CASSPLDRRSSYEQYF
j_call: TRBJ2-7
clone_size: few
cdr3_length: 16
d_call: TRBD1
v_call: TRBV7-9

cdr3_nt: TGTGCCAGCAGTTACCGCGTTCCGGGACTAGCGGAGCATACCCGGTACTTC
cdr3_aa: CASSYRVPGLAEHTRYF
j_call: TRBJ2-5
clone_size: -
cdr3_length: 17
d_call: TRBD2
v_call: TRBV6-5

cdr3_nt: TGTGCCAGCAGTTTAGCTGGAACGGGACAGGGGGCGGACTTC
cdr3_aa: CASSLAGTGQGADF
j_call: TRBJ2-7
clone_size: -
cdr3_length: 14
d_call: TRBD1
v_call: TRBV27

cdr3_nt: TGTGCCAGCAGCCCCAAGGACCTCTACGAGCAGTACTTC
cdr3_aa: CASSPKDLYEQYF
j_call: TRBJ2-7
clone_size: many
cdr3_length: 13
d_call: -
v_call: TRBV7-9

cdr3_nt: TGTGCCAGCAGAACAGCTCACAATGAGCAGTTCTTC
cdr3_aa: CASRTAHNEQFF
j_call: TRBJ2-1
clone_size: -
cdr3_length: 12
d_call: -
v_call: TRBV12-3/TRBV12-4

cdr3_nt: TGTGCCAGCAGCTCTCCCCGGGGGCCTGGGGCCAACGTCCTGACTTTC
cdr3_aa: CASSSPRGPGANVLTF
j_call: TRBJ2-6
clone_size: few
cdr3_length: 16
d_call: -
v_call: TRBV7-9

cdr3_nt: TGCGCCAGCAGCCAAGATCGCAGCTATGCCGGGGAGCTGTTTTTT
cdr3_aa: CASSQDRSYAGELFF
j_call: TRBJ2-2
clone_size: few
cdr3_length: 15
d_call: -
v_call: TRBV4-3

cdr3_nt: TGTGCCAGCAGCACAGGGGGACTCTCCTACGAGCAGTACTTC
cdr3_aa: CASSTGGLSYEQYF
j_call: TRBJ2-7
clone_size: few
cdr3_length: 14
d_call: TRBD1
v_call: TRBV7-6

cdr3_nt: TGTGCCAGCAGTTCGACAGGGGGCTACGAGCGGTACTTC
cdr3_aa: CASSSTGGYERYF
j_call: TRBJ2-7
clone_size: -
cdr3_length: 13
d_call: TRBD1
v_call: TRBV28

cdr3_nt: TGTGCCAGCAGGGGACAGGGGGGACAGCCCCAGCATTTT
cdr3_aa: CASRGQGGQPQHF
j_call: TRBJ1-5
clone_size: -
cdr3_length: 13
d_call: TRBD1
v_call: TRBV6-2/TRBV6-3

cdr3_nt: TGCGCCAGCAGCCATGGCTTGGGCCTCCCTAACACTGAAGCTTTCTTT
cdr3_aa: CASSHGLGLPNTEAFF
j_call: TRBJ1-1
clone_size: few
cdr3_length: 16
d_call: -
v_call: TRBV4-1

cdr3_nt: TGTGCCAGCAGTTTCTACAGGGGAAGTACGCAGTATTTT
cdr3_aa: CASSFYRGSTQYF
j_call: TRBJ2-3
clone_size: -
cdr3_length: 13
d_call: TRBD1
v_call: TRBV28

cdr3_nt: TGCAGTGCTAGTGACTTTGACCGCCGCACAGATACGCAGTATTTT
cdr3_aa: CSASDFDRRTDTQYF
j_call: TRBJ2-3
clone_size: many
cdr3_length: 15
d_call: -
v_call: TRBV20-1

cdr3_nt: TGTGCCAGCAGATCTAGGGGCCGTCCTGGAAACACCATATATTTT
cdr3_aa: CASRSRGRPGNTIYF
j_call: TRBJ1-3
clone_size: -
cdr3_length: 15
d_call: -
v_call: TRBV6-4

cdr3_nt: TGTGCCAGCGGGGAAGCGGGGGCCCCCTACGAGCAGTACTTC
cdr3_aa: CASGEAGAPYEQYF
j_call: TRBJ2-7
clone_size: few
cdr3_length: 14
d_call: TRBD2
v_call: TRBV7-2

cdr3_nt: TGTGCCGGTAGCCTGGGACAGCTGAAGGAATTC
cdr3_aa: CAGSLGQLKEF
j_call: TRBJ2-5
clone_size: -
cdr3_length: 11
d_call: TRBD1
v_call: TRBV19

cdr3_nt: TGTGCCAGCAGTCCCCCGGGCCGCCTCGGCGACGAGCAGTACTTC
cdr3_aa: CASSPPGRLGDEQYF
j_call: TRBJ2-7
clone_size: -
cdr3_length: 15
d_call: -
v_call: TRBV27

cdr3_nt: TGCGCCAGCAGCCAAGATCGGGGGACTACCTTGGTAGATGAGCAGTTCTTC
cdr3_aa: CASSQDRGTTLVDEQFF
j_call: TRBJ2-1
clone_size: few
cdr3_length: 17
d_call: TRBD2
v_call: TRBV4-3

cdr3_nt: TGTGCCAGCAGCTTGTTGACGGGAGACAATCAGCCCCAGCATTTT
cdr3_aa: CASSLLTGDNQPQHF
j_call: TRBJ1-5
clone_size: -
cdr3_length: 15
d_call: -
v_call: TRBV5-8

cdr3_nt: TGTGCCAGCACCAGGAATGCTGAAGCTTTCTTT
cdr3_aa: CASTRNAEAFF
j_call: TRBJ1-1
clone_size: many
cdr3_length: 11
d_call: -
v_call: TRBV6-5

cdr3_nt: TGTGCCAGCAGCTTACCGTGGGCTGCCCCCTACTACGAGCAGTACTTC
cdr3_aa: CASSLPWAAPYYEQYF
j_call: TRBJ2-7
clone_size: few
cdr3_length: 16
d_call: -
v_call: TRBV11-2

cdr3_nt: TGTGCCAGCAGCTTACGAATTGACCAGGGACTGAAAGCTAACTATGGCTACACCTTC
cdr3_aa: CASSLRIDQGLKANYGYTF
j_call: TRBJ1-2
clone_size: many
cdr3_length: 19
d_call: -
v_call: TRBV7-9

cdr3_nt: TGTGCCAGCAGCCCACGACAGCACCAGAACTATGGCTACACCTTC
cdr3_aa: CASSPRQHQNYGYTF
j_call: TRBJ1-2
clone_size: few
cdr3_length: 15
d_call: -
v_call: TRBV3-1

cdr3_nt: TGTGCCAGCAGTGACGAGACAGGGTTCCACGAGCAGTACTTC
cdr3_aa: CASSDETGFHEQYF
j_call: TRBJ2-7
clone_size: many
cdr3_length: 14
d_call: TRBD1
v_call: TRBV2

cdr3_nt: TGTGCCACCAGCAACGGGGTGAACACTGAAGCTTTCTTT
cdr3_aa: CATSNGVNTEAFF
j_call: TRBJ1-1
clone_size: -
cdr3_length: 13
d_call: -
v_call: TRBV15

cdr3_nt: TGTGCCAGCAGCTCGGGGGCGTGGGGAAGCTACGAGCAGTACTTC
cdr3_aa: CASSSGAWGSYEQYF
j_call: TRBJ2-7
clone_size: -
cdr3_length: 15
d_call: -
v_call: TRBV11-2

cdr3_nt: TGTGCCAGTATAAACTGGGACAGGGGGAGCACAGATACGCAGTATTTT
cdr3_aa: CASINWDRGSTDTQYF
j_call: TRBJ2-3
clone_size: few
cdr3_length: 16
d_call: TRBD1
v_call: TRBV19

cdr3_nt: TGCAGTGCTAGAGGGAGACAGGGATTAGAGACCCAGTACTTC
cdr3_aa: CSARGRQGLETQYF
j_call: TRBJ2-5
clone_size: once
cdr3_length: 14
d_call: TRBD1
v_call: TRBV20-1

cdr3_nt: TGCGCCAGCAGCCAAGATACCCGGCCAGAGACGCAGTATTTT
cdr3_aa: CASSQDTRPETQYF
j_call: TRBJ2-3
clone_size: -
cdr3_length: 14
d_call: -
v_call: TRBV4-1

cdr3_nt: TGTGCCAGCAGAGAGACAGAGAACACTGAAGCTTTCTTT
cdr3_aa: CASRETENTEAFF
j_call: TRBJ1-1
clone_size: many
cdr3_length: 13
d_call: -
v_call: TRBV6-2/TRBV6-3

cdr3_nt: TGCAGCGTTGAAGATGAGAAGGATCCCAATGCGCAGTTCTTC
cdr3_aa: CSVEDEKDPNAQFF
j_call: TRBJ2-1
clone_size: -
cdr3_length: 14
d_call: -
v_call: TRBV29-1

cdr3_nt: TGTGCCAGCAGCCCTGGGGCTTATGAGCAGTTCTTC
cdr3_aa: CASSPGAYEQFF
j_call: TRBJ2-1
clone_size: many
cdr3_length: 12
d_call: -
v_call: TRBV9

cdr3_nt: TGTGCCAGCAGCATACAACTAGCGGGGGGGCGGCCAGATACGCAGTATTTT
cdr3_aa: CASSIQLAGGRPDTQYF
j_call: TRBJ2-3
clone_size: many
cdr3_length: 17
d_call: TRBD2
v_call: TRBV7-6

cdr3_nt: TGTGCCAGCAGCAGACAGGGGGCGCGGACTGAAGCTTTCTTT
cdr3_aa: CASSRQGARTEAFF
j_call: TRBJ1-1
clone_size: few
cdr3_length: 14
d_call: TRBD1
v_call: TRBV9

cdr3_nt: TGTGCCAGCAGCGTAGCAGTAAGTGGGGCCAACGTCCTGACTTTC
cdr3_aa: CASSVAVSGANVLTF
j_call: TRBJ2-6
clone_size: few
cdr3_length: 15
d_call: -
v_call: TRBV9